This T cell receptor beta chain was profiled in a study of T cell responses to AZD1222 COVID-19 vaccine. The table came from immunoSEQ multiplex PCR; TCRdb's copy has only in-frame clones and leaves some out. The data contain almost 65,000 clones, about 83% of them singletons. The study's findings and limits: Spike-wide vaccine-associated CD4 TCRs dominated at 160-218 and 743-854. Compared with day 0, the breadth and depth of the Spike-specific TCR repertoire rose significantly after two doses of AZD1222. None of the repertoires were sampled until the peak T cell response had passed.

With respect to this clone: No antigen is known for it.

Sequencing used peripheral blood, obtained on day 0 of AZD1222 vaccination. The clonotype originates from an adult in good health.

CDR3 nucleotides: TGTGCCAGCAGTTACGGGGGGTTGGGGACAGGCCCCTACGAGCAGTACTTC. Translated: CASSYGGLGTGPYEQYF. The chain recombines TRBV6-2 or TRBV6-3 with TRBJ2-7; the match to TRBD1 covers 8 bases. The CDR3 consists of 17 residues. Trimming removed 2 bases from V and 2 bases from J; junction bases left unmatched: 11. Germline CDR1 is MNHEY and CDR2 is SVGEGT.